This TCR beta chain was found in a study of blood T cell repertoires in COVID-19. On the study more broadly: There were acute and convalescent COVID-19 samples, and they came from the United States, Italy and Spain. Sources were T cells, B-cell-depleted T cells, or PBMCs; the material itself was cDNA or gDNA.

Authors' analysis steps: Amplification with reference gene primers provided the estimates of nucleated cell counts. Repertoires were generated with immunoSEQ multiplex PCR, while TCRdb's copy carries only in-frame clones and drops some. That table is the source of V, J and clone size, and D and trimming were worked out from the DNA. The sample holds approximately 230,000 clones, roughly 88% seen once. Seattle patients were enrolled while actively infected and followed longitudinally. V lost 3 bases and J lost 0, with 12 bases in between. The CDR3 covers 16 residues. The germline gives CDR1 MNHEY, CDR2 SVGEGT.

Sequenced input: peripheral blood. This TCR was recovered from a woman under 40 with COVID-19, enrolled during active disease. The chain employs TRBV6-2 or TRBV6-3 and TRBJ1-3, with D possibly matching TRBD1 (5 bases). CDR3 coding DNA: TGTGCCAGCAGTTATGGCAGGGCAAGCTCTGGAAACACCATATATTTT. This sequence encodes CASSYGRASSGNTIYF.